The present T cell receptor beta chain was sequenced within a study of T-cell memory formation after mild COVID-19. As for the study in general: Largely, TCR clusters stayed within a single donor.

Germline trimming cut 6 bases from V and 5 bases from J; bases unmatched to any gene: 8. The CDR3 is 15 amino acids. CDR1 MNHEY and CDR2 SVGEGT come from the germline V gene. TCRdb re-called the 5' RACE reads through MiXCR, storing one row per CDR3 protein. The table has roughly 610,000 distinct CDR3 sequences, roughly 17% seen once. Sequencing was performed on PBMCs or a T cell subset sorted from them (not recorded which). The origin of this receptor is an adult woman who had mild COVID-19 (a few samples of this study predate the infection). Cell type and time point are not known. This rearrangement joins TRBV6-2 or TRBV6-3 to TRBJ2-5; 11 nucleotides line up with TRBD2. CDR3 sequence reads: CASRKSSGRFETQYF. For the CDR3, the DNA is TGTGCCAGCAGGAAGTCTAGCGGGAGGTTTGAGACCCAGTACTTC.